This TCR beta chain comes out of a study of blood T cell repertoires in COVID-19. TCRdb's copy holds only in-frame clones and misses some; the assay was immunoSEQ multiplex PCR. The repertoire includes 160,000 or so clones, approximately 80% of them detected once, and about 1.6% sits in the top ten. The germline V gene encodes CDR1 SEHNR and CDR2 FQNEAQ (reference sequence). V was cut by 2 bases and J by 6 bases, with 17 bases left in between. The CDR3 contains 15 residues. The clonotype originates from a human donor in a cohort sampled during active COVID-19. This rearrangement joins TRBV7-9 to TRBJ2-7; unclear D gene. Sequencing was carried out using peripheral blood. CDR3 DNA sequence: TGTGCCAGCAGCTTAACCTCGAATAACCCGCGCGAGCAGTACTTC. This encodes CASSLTSNNPREQYF.